This T cell receptor (beta chain) derives from a study of OX40 agonist ivuxolimab in advanced cancers. Study information: The patients received agonistic anti-OX40 (CD134) antibody ivuxolimab. Every patient in dose escalation had hepatocellular carcinoma, melanoma, renal cell or head and neck cancer.

The CDR3 extends over 13 amino acids. With 4 bases clipped from V and 7 bases from J, the junction kept 4 bases outside the gene matches. Germline lookup yields CDR1 LGHNA and CDR2 YNFKEQ. In this sample, this clone turned up a few times. The antigen is not known. Study findings and constraints: Low clonal expansion, among the lowest seen, marked partial responders at 0.1-3.0 mg/kg.

The table came from immunoSEQ multiplex PCR; TCRdb's copy has only in-frame clones and leaves some out. The sample has around 48,000 clones; 70% to 90% are singletons. The sequencing used CD4+ or CD8+ T cells sorted from blood, collected in a trial of the OX40 agonist ivuxolimab. The receptor was isolated from an adult with an advanced solid tumor such as melanoma, head and neck, liver or kidney cancer. The V and J genes are TRBV4-2 and TRBJ2-1; 7 nucleotides agree with TRBD2. The CDR3: CASSLIAGNEQFF. In DNA, the CDR3 is TGTGCCAGCAGCCTCATAGCGGGTAATGAGCAGTTCTTC.